These 22 T cell receptor beta chains were sequenced from one sample in a study of identical twins. One entry per CDR3 protein, called by TCRdb with MiXCR from the 5' RACE reads. The profile shows about 920,000 distinct CDR3 sequences, 12% of them singletons. These data were likewise used in another study, on yellow fever vaccine responses in identical twins.

Sequenced: PBMCs. The source of these receptors is a woman in her late teens or twenties in good health.

This clonotype was seen a few times. The chain is built from TRBV7-9 and TRBJ2-1; possible D gene TRBD2, 6 bases. The CDR3 extends over 17 amino acids. Germline CDR1 and CDR2: SEHNR and FQNEAQ (reference sequence). Trimming stripped 1 base from V and 3 bases from J, with 16 bases between. The CDR3 loop reads CASSLDRSWEDYNEQFF. The CDR3 DNA follows: TGTGCCAGCAGCTTAGACAGATCGTGGGAGGACTACAATGAGCAGTTCTTC.

Concerning this clonotype: One end of the junction is discordant with germline, which a read error may explain. The chain uses TRBV6-5 and TRBJ1-6; D may be TRBD1 (6 bases). The CDR3 runs to 15 residues. The V gene's germline CDR1 is MNHEY and CDR2 SVGAGI. In DNA, the CDR3 is TGTGCCAGCAATTACTCGAGGACAGATAATTCACCCCTCCACTTT. This encodes CASNYSRTDNSPLHF.

The chain uses TRBV4-1 and TRBJ2-1; TRBD2 aligns across 10 bases. Trimming at V came to 2 bases and at J to 1 base, leaving 11 bases not matched to a gene. The CDR3 spans 19 residues. Germline values: CDR1 MGHRA, CDR2 YSYEKL. CDR3 in DNA: TGCGCCAGCAGCCAACTGAGAAGCGGGAGGGCCAAATCCTACAATGAGCAGTTCTTC. Amino acid sequence: CASSQLRSGRAKSYNEQFF.

This clonotype was seen a few times. The chain recombines TRBV7-9 with TRBJ2-1, with 10 bases lining up with TRBD2. This CDR3 has 16 amino acids. In germline, CDR1 is SEHNR, CDR2 FQNEAQ (reference sequence). With 5 bases clipped from V and 5 bases from J, the junction kept 9 bases outside the gene matches. CDR3 sequence (DNA): TGTGCCAGCAGCCCTAGCGGGAGCGCCCAAGACAATGAGCAGTTCTTC. Translation: CASSPSGSAQDNEQFF.

This clonotype occurred once. J is TRBJ2-1 and V is TRBV20-1; 7 bases map to TRBD1. V shed 2 bases, J shed 3 bases, and the junction held 19 bases outside the gene matches. CDR3 length equals 19 residues. Germline V gene sequence: CDR1 DFQATT, CDR2 SNEGSKA (reference sequence). For the CDR3, the DNA is TGCAGTGCTAGAATTCCGGCAAAGACCGGGACAGCGAACTACAATGAGCAGTTCTTC. It encodes CSARIPAKTGTANYNEQFF.

The V and J genes are TRBV12-3 or TRBV12-4 and TRBJ1-2; TRBD1 agrees at 8 bases. With 7 bases clipped from V and 2 bases from J, the junction kept 3 bases outside the gene matches. This CDR3 contains 13 residues. CDR3 amino acids: CASNGQGNYGYTF. The CDR3 coding sequence is TGTGCCAGCAACGGACAGGGCAACTATGGCTACACCTTC.

The genes are TRBV24-1 and TRBJ2-7, with D tentatively TRBD1 (5 bases). Germline CDR1 KGHDR, CDR2 SFDVKD. This CDR3 is 16 amino acids long. Trimming stripped 4 bases from V and 0 bases from J, with 15 bases between. This CDR3 reads CATSDSGPRSSYEQYF. Here the CDR3 DNA reads TGTGCCACCAGTGACTCAGGGCCGCGAAGCTCCTACGAGCAGTACTTC.

This clonotype was counted at least ten times. V and J are TRBV7-2 and TRBJ2-1; either TRBD1 or TRBD2 may fit D (5 bases each). Germline-derived CDR1 and CDR2 are SGHTA and FQGNSA. The CDR3 is 12 residues long. Trimming pared 2 bases from V and 10 bases from J, leaving 9 bases between. Here the CDR3 DNA reads TGTGCCAGCAGCTTATCGGGGACGGAGCAGTTCTTC. It translates to CASSLSGTEQFF.

There are a few counts of this clonotype. This rearrangement joins TRBV6-5 to TRBJ2-7; 13 bases are a match to TRBD2. From germline, CDR1 is MNHEY and CDR2 SVGAGI. The CDR3 totals 19 residues. V trimming: 3 bases; J trimming: 4 bases; junction bases outside the gene matches: 15. Written as DNA, the CDR3 is TGTGCCAGCAGTTATTCGATTCCGACACTAGCGGGAGGGTGGTACGAGCAGTACTTC. Translation gives CASSYSIPTLAGGWYEQYF.

This clonotype has ten or more counts. V is TRBV12-3 or TRBV12-4 and J is TRBJ2-4; 7 bases line up with TRBD2. Germline trimming cut 3 bases from V and 1 base from J; bases unmatched to any gene: 6. The length of the CDR3 is 16 residues. CDR3 nucleotides: TGTGCCAGCAGTTTCTGGGCGGGAGAGGCCAAAAACATTCAGTACTTC. Encoded protein: CASSFWAGEAKNIQYF.

The table lists this clonotype with many counts. The chain combines TRBV7-2 with TRBJ2-1; 7 bases map to TRBD2. The germline V gene encodes CDR1 SGHTA and CDR2 FQGNSA. V trimming: 0 bases; J trimming: 6 bases; junction bases outside the gene matches: 5. The CDR3 spans 15 residues. CDR3 in DNA: TGTGCCAGCAGCTTAGCTAGCGGGTGGTTCAATGAGCAGTTCTTC. Its translation is CASSLASGWFNEQFF.

This clonotype came up a few times. CDR3 sequence (DNA): TGTGCCACCAGCAGCCAGGGGGCTTGGACTGAAGCTTTCTTT. This encodes CATSSQGAWTEAFF. The chain couples TRBV15 to TRBJ1-1; TRBD1 matches at 8 bases. This CDR3 contains 14 residues. J was trimmed by 5 bases and V by 3 bases; bases with no gene match: 5. CDR1 LNHNV and CDR2 YYDKDF come from the germline V gene (reference sequence).

The chain joins TRBV15 to TRBJ2-1, with D perhaps matching TRBD1 or TRBD2 (5 bases each). The CDR3 loop spans 14 amino acids. Trimming took off 5 bases at V and 8 bases at J, with 16 bases between the two ends. Per germline, CDR1 LNHNV and CDR2 YYDKDF (reference sequence). The CDR3 sequence is CATSRSYGAHEQFF. The CDR3 DNA follows: TGTGCCACCAGCCGTAGCTACGGGGCCCATGAGCAGTTCTTC.

The chain joins TRBV4-2 to TRBJ2-3, with D possibly TRBD2 on 5 matching bases. This CDR3 has 15 amino acids. The ends were cut back, 4 bases at V and 3 bases at J, with 14 bases in the middle. Germline assignment: CDR1 LGHNA and CDR2 YNFKEQ. This chain's CDR3 is CASSPNLGVTDTQYF. The CDR3 DNA sequence: TGTGCCAGCAGCCCTAATTTGGGAGTAACAGATACGCAGTATTTT.

This clonotype was observed a handful of times. The chain is built from TRBV7-3 and TRBJ2-5; 7 bases are a match to TRBD2. With V trimmed by 5 bases and J by 3 bases, 9 bases remained unmatched. Per germline, CDR1 SGHTA and CDR2 FQGTGA. The CDR3 covers 15 residues. The DNA for the CDR3 is TGTGCCAGCAGCCAATTTGGGCTAGCGGAAGAGACCCAGTACTTC. Translation: CASSQFGLAEETQYF.

This chain joins TRBV3-1 and TRBJ2-5; tentative D call: TRBD2 (5 bases). Trimming took off 4 bases at V and 5 bases at J, with 11 bases between the two ends. Germline V gene data show CDR1 as LGHDT and CDR2 as YNNKEL (reference sequence). CDR3 size: 13 residues. CDR3 region: CASSPGSFETQYF. As DNA, the CDR3 is TGTGCCAGCAGCCCTGGGAGTTTCGAGACCCAGTACTTC.

The chain combines TRBV27 with TRBJ2-5; TRBD2 matches at 12 bases. In germline, CDR1 is MNHEY, CDR2 SMNVEV (reference sequence). V lost 5 bases to trimming and J lost 2 bases; unmatched junction nucleotides: 18. The CDR3 contains 20 residues. The CDR3 bases are TGTGCCAGCAGTAGACGACAGGGCCTAGCGGGAGGGCCTTTACAAGAGACCCAGTACTTC. It yields the protein CASSRRQGLAGGPLQETQYF.

The V and J genes are TRBV12-5 and TRBJ1-5, with D possibly being TRBD1 (5 bases). The CDR3 sequence is 18 residues long. Germline V gene lookup returns CDR1 LGHNT and CDR2 FRNRAP. Trimming shortened V by 0 bases and J by 5 bases, and 20 bases separated the two germline ends. Written as DNA, the CDR3 is TGTGCTAGTGGTTTGGTACTGGGGAGAGGGGCGAACCATCAGCCCCAGCATTTT. Translating gives CASGLVLGRGANHQPQHF.

The CDR3 sequence is CASSSTRGGGTGELFF. The CDR3 DNA reads TGCGCCAGCAGCTCAACCAGGGGGGGCGGAACCGGGGAGCTGTTTTTT. The chain couples TRBV5-1 to TRBJ2-2, with D possibly called TRBD1 or TRBD2 (7 bases each). Per germline, CDR1 SGHRS and CDR2 YFSETQ. The CDR3 is 16 residues long. The V end lost 3 bases, the J end lost 5 bases, and 17 bases lay between the germline ends.

The chain joins TRBV7-2 to TRBJ2-1; TRBD2 matches at 12 bases. Germline V gene data show CDR1 as SGHTA and CDR2 as FQGNSA. The trim removed 1 base at V and 7 bases at J, leaving 5 bases unmatched. The CDR3 sequence is 16 residues long. In DNA form, the CDR3 reads TGTGCCAGCAGCTTAGTCTCTAGCGGGGGGGCTAATGAGCAGTTCTTC. This gives the protein CASSLVSSGGANEQFF.

The chain couples TRBV2 to TRBJ2-7; tentatively, D is TRBD1 or TRBD2 (5 bases each). V was pared by 6 bases and J by 1 base, with 19 bases between. The CDR3 contains 16 residues. The germline V gene encodes CDR1 SNHLY and CDR2 FYNNEI. CDR3 sequence reads: CASRATSGQGSYEQYF. Written as DNA, the CDR3 is TGTGCCAGCAGAGCAACATCGGGGCAGGGATCCTACGAGCAGTACTTC.

CDR3 coding DNA: TGTGCCAGCAGTTTATCCCCAGAGAACAATCAGCCCCAGCATTTT. Translated, it gives CASSLSPENNQPQHF. The V call is TRBV28, the J call TRBJ1-5; no reliable D call. Deletions cut 1 base from V and 3 bases from J, with 10 bases between. Per the germline V gene, CDR1 is MDHEN and CDR2 is SYDVKM. CDR3 length: 15 residues.